One sample yielded the 14 T cell receptor beta chains listed below, sequenced in a study of blood T cell repertoires in COVID-19. Method: immunoSEQ multiplex PCR; TCRdb's copy keeps in-frame clones and lacks some. The sample lists under 100,000 clones, about 85% occurring once. Sequenced input: peripheral blood. These receptors all stem from a woman at least 80 years old with COVID-19, enrolled during active disease.

The chain employs TRBV5-1 and TRBJ1-1; D may be TRBD1 (5 bases). The CDR3 is 14 residues long. The germline V gene has CDR1 SGHRS and CDR2 YFSETQ. V was shortened by 1 base and J by 4 bases, with 11 bases between the two germline ends. Here the CDR3 reads CASSLSRERTEAFF. In nucleotides, the CDR3 is TGCGCCAGCAGCTTGAGCAGGGAACGCACTGAAGCTTTCTTT.

The chain links TRBV19 to TRBJ2-3; tentatively, D is TRBD1 (5 bases). CDR3 length: 16 amino acids. CDR1 is LNHDA, CDR2 SQIVND, per germline (reference sequence). Trimming shortened V by 0 bases and J by 1 base, and 11 bases separated the two germline ends. CDR3 protein: CASSIELQGGTDTQYF. For the CDR3, the DNA is TGTGCCAGTAGTATAGAACTCCAAGGGGGCACAGATACGCAGTATTTT.

The V gene is TRBV9, the J gene TRBJ2-3; 10 positions agree with TRBD2. CDR3 length: 16 residues. Germline trimming cut 5 bases from V and 4 bases from J; bases unmatched to any gene: 10. Germline V gene sequence: CDR1 SGDLS, CDR2 YYNGEE. CDR3 DNA sequence: TGTGCCAGCAGACCTCCTAGCGGGAGCTCCGCAGATACGCAGTATTTT. It yields the protein CASRPPSGSSADTQYF.

The chain joins TRBV9 to TRBJ1-3; TRBD1 might be the D (5 bases). V was shortened by 2 bases and J by 2 bases, with 8 bases between the two germline ends. The germline gives CDR1 SGDLS, CDR2 YYNGEE. This CDR3 is 14 amino acids long. The CDR3 region has the DNA TGTGCCAGCAGCGTTCGGGGGGCTGGAAACACCATATATTTT. Encoded protein: CASSVRGAGNTIYF.

The chain couples TRBV18 to TRBJ2-7; D is perhaps TRBD2 (6 bases). This CDR3 is built from 15 residues. CDR1 KGHSH and CDR2 LQKENI come from the germline V gene. The V end lost 3 bases, the J end lost 2 bases, and 14 bases lay between the germline ends. The CDR3 protein is CASSPIGTSTYEQYF. In DNA form, the CDR3 reads TGTGCCAGCTCACCTATCGGGACTTCCACCTACGAGCAGTACTTC.

This clone was observed a handful of times. The chain couples TRBV27 to TRBJ1-4; possibly TRBD1 for D (5 bases). This CDR3 contains 13 residues. Germline V gene sequence: CDR1 MNHEY, CDR2 SMNVEV (reference sequence). Deletions cut 6 bases from V and 14 bases from J, with 19 bases between. The CDR3 DNA follows: TGTGCCAGCAGCCCCCGGGGCGCGGGGGGGCTGTTTTTT. Amino acids: CASSPRGAGGLFF.

V is TRBV3-1 (or the pseudogene TRBV3-2) and J is TRBJ2-4; a possible D gene is TRBD1 (6 bases). Deletions cut 2 bases from V and 6 bases from J, with 14 bases between. This CDR3 spans 15 amino acids. Germline loops: CDR1 LGHDT, CDR2 YNNKEL (reference sequence). CDR3 in DNA: TGTGCCAGCAGCCAACAGGGGTTTGACGTAAACATTCAGTACTTC. The encoded protein is CASSQQGFDVNIQYF.

This chain links TRBV9 with TRBJ2-3; 9 bases map to TRBD2. The CDR3 length is 15 residues. Germline V gene sequence: CDR1 SGDLS, CDR2 YYNGEE. The junction had 2 bases not matched to a gene; V was cut back by 3 bases and J by 0 bases. In DNA, the CDR3 is TGTGCCAGCAGCGCGAGCGGGGGGAGCACAGATACGCAGTATTTT. This sequence encodes CASSASGGSTDTQYF.

The rearrangement uses TRBV3-1 (or the pseudogene TRBV3-2) and TRBJ2-2, with 13 positions matching TRBD2. The CDR3 is 19 amino acids. J gave up 6 bases and V 4 bases, and 14 bases lay outside the gene matches. The V gene's germline CDR1 is LGHDT and CDR2 YNNKEL (reference sequence). The CDR3 DNA reads as TGTGCCAGCAGCCTACTCGGGACTAGCGGGATCCGAGGTCCCGGGGAGCTGTTTTTT. This sequence encodes CASSLLGTSGIRGPGELFF.

This rearrangement joins TRBV18 to TRBJ2-5; the match to TRBD2 covers 12 bases. The CDR3 is 16 amino acids. CDR1 KGHSH and CDR2 LQKENI come from the germline V gene. The V segment lost 6 bases and the J segment 3 bases; nucleotides outside the gene matches: 8. CDR3 DNA sequence: TGTGCCAGCTCTCCGGGACTAGCGGGCCCAGAAGAGACCCAGTACTTC. This codes for CASSPGLAGPEETQYF.

CDR3 nucleotide sequence: TGTGCCAGAAGCTACGGGACAGGGAGCTACGAGCAGTACTTC. Protein sequence: CARSYGTGSYEQYF. The chain employs TRBV5-3 and TRBJ2-7; 9 bases agree with TRBD1. TRBV5-3 is sorted into the ORF group, with uncertain function. This CDR3 is 14 amino acids long. Germline trimming cut 3 bases from V and 3 bases from J; bases unmatched to any gene: 4.

The J gene is TRBJ2-7, the V gene TRBV7-9, with 10 nucleotides matching TRBD2. There are 14 residues in the CDR3. The germline CDR1 and CDR2 sequences are SEHNR and FQNEAQ (reference sequence). Germline trimming cut 5 bases from V and 4 bases from J; bases unmatched to any gene: 5. CDR3 coding DNA: TGTGCCAGCAGCCAACTAGCGGGAAATTACGAGCAGTACTTC. It specifies CASSQLAGNYEQYF.

This clone was picked up one time. The CDR3, as DNA: TGTGCCAGCAGCTTAGAAGGGGTGGTCACTGAAGCTTTCTTT. Protein: CASSLEGVVTEAFF. The chain employs TRBV7-2 and TRBJ1-1; weak D call: TRBD1 (5 bases). Per germline, CDR1 SGHTA and CDR2 FQGNSA. The CDR3 has 14 residues. V was pared by 1 base and J by 4 bases, with 10 bases between.

This clone appeared a few times. The chain is built from TRBV4-2 and TRBJ2-7; 9 bases align to TRBD2. CDR1 and CDR2 (germline): LGHNA, YNFKEQ. J was trimmed by 3 bases and V by 0 bases; bases with no gene match: 6. The CDR3 totals 16 residues. CDR3 DNA: TGTGCCAGCAGCCAAGATCAGGGACTAGCATACTACGAGCAGTACTTC. It is translated as CASSQDQGLAYYEQYF.